This TCR beta chain came from a study of T cells in Graves' hyperthyroidism and ophthalmopathy. RNA transcripts served as the template for amplifying TCR beta CDR3 regions. TCR CDR3 regions were first amplified by RT-PCR with HTBI primers. One entry per CDR3 protein, called by TCRdb with MiXCR from the multiplex PCR reads. The sample records around 600,000 distinct CDR3 sequences, around 15% being singletons. The CDR3 runs 13 residues. Looked up from germline, CDR1 is SGHRS and CDR2 is YFSETQ. Study-wide points: In validation, the model predicted ophthalmopathy. These predictions came a median approximately six months before onset. Most clonotypes that expanded in the thyroid above 0.001 also showed up in blood.

About this clonotype itself: Its antigen is unidentified. One end of the junction is discordant with germline, which a read error may explain.

This receptor was taken from a woman between 45 and 65 years old with Graves' ophthalmopathy. The chain links TRBV5-1 to TRBJ2-1; no definite D call. Specimen: blood. CDR3 protein: CASSYGPVDERFF. The CDR3 nucleotides read TGCGCCAGCAGCTACGGACCGGTGGATGAGCGGTTCTTC.